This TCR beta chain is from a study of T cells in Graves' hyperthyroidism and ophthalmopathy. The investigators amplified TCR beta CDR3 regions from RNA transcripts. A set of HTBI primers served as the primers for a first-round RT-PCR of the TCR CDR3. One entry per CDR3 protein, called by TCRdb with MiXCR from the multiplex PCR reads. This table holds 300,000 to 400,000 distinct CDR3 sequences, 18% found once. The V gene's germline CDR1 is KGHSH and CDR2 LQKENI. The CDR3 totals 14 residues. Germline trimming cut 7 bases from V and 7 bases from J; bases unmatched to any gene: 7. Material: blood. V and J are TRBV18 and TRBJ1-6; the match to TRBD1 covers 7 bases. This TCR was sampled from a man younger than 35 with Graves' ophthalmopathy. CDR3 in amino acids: CASFLGTENSPLHF. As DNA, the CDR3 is TGTGCCAGCTTTTTAGGGACAGAGAATTCACCCCTCCACTTT.